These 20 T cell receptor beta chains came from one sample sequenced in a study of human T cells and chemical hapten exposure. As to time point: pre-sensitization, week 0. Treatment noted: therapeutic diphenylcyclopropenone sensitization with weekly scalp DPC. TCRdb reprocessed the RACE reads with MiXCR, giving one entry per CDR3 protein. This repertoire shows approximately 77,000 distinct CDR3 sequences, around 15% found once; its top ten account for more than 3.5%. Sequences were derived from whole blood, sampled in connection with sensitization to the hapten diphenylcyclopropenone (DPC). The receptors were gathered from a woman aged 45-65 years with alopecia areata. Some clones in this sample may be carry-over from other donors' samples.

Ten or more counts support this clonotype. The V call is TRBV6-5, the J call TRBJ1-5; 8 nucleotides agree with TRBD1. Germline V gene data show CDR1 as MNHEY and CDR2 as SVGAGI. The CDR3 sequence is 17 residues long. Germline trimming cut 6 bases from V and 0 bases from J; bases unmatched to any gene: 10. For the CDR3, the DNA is TGTGCCAGCAGAAGAACAGGGGGGGGTTATAGCAATCAGCCCCAGCATTTT. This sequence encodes CASRRTGGGYSNQPQHF.

The CDR3 sequence is CASSPFSGRALYEQYF. For the CDR3, the DNA is TGTGCCAGCAGCCCATTTAGCGGGAGGGCCCTCTACGAGCAGTACTTC. This sequence joins TRBV7-2 and TRBJ2-7; 11 bases are a match to TRBD2. Losses at the gene ends were 5 bases for V and 3 bases for J; bases not matched to a gene: 9. CDR1 is SGHTA and CDR2 is FQGNSA in the germline V gene. This CDR3 is 16 amino acids long.

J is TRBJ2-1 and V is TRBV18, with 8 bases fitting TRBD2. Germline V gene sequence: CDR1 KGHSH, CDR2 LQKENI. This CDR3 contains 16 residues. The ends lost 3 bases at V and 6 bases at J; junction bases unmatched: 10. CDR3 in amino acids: CASSPSGVAGPNEQFF. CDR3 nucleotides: TGTGCCAGCTCACCGTCTGGCGTAGCGGGACCCAATGAGCAGTTCTTC.

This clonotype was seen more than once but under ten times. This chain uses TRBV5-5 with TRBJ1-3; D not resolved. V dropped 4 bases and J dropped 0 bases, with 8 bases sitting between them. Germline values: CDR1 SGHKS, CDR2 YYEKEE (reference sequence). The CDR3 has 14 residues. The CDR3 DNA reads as TGTGCCAGCAGCCAATCGATCTCTGGAAACACCATATATTTT. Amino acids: CASSQSISGNTIYF.

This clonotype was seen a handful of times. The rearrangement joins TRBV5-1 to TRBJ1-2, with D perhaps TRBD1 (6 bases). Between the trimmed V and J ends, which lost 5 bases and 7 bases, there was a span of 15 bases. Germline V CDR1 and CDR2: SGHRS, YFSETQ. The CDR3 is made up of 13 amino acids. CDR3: CASRAAGARGYTF. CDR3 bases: TGCGCCAGCAGGGCCGCGGGGGCCCGTGGCTACACCTTC.

CDR3 region: CSAREGAGNTEAFF. The CDR3 nucleotides are TGCAGTGCTAGAGAAGGGGCGGGGAACACTGAAGCTTTCTTT. The J gene is TRBJ1-1, the V gene TRBV20-1; D may be TRBD1 (5 bases). The V gene's germline CDR1 is DFQATT and CDR2 SNEGSKA (reference sequence). Trimming took off 0 bases at V and 1 base at J, with 9 bases between the two ends. The CDR3 contains 14 residues.

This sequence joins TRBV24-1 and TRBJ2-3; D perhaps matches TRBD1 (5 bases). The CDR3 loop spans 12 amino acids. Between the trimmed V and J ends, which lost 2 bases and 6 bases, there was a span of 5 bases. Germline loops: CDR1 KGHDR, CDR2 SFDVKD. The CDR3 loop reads CATSDSGDTQYF. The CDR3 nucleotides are TGTGCCACCAGTGATTCAGGGGATACGCAGTATTTT.

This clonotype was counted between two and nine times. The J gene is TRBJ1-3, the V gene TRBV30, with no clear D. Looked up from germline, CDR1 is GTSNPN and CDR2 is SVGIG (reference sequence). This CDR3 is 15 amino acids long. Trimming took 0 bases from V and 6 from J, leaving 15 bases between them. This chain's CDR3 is CAWSVNLAVVNTIYF. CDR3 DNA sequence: TGTGCCTGGAGTGTAAATCTCGCGGTGGTAAACACCATATATTTT.

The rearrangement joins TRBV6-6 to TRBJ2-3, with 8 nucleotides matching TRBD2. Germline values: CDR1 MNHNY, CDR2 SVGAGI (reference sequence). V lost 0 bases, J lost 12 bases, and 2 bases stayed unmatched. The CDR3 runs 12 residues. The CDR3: CASSYSGGAQYF. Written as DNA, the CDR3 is TGTGCCAGCAGTTACTCCGGGGGGGCTCAGTATTTT.

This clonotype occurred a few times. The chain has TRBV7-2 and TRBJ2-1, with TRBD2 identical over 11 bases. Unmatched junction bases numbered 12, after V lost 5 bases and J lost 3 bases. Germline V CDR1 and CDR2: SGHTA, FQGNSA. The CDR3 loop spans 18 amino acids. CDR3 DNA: TGTGCCAGCAGCACCCTGAGACTAGCGGGACCCGGCTACAATGAGCAGTTCTTC. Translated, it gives CASSTLRLAGPGYNEQFF.

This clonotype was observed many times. The chain's CDR3 is CASSPMTAYSNQPQHF. The CDR3 nucleotides read TGTGCCAGCTCACCAATGACCGCATATAGCAATCAGCCCCAGCATTTT. The rearrangement links TRBV18 to TRBJ1-5, with D unclear. The CDR3 extends over 16 amino acids. V lost 2 bases and J 0 bases, leaving 11 bases between the germline ends. CDR1 and CDR2 from the germline V gene are KGHSH and LQKENI.

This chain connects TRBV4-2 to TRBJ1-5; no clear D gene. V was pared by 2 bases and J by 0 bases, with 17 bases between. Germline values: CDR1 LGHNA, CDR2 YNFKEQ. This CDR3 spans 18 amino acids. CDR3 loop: CASSQPPVANLSNQPQHF. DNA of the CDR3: TGTGCCAGCAGCCAACCCCCAGTCGCTAATCTTAGCAATCAGCCCCAGCATTTT.

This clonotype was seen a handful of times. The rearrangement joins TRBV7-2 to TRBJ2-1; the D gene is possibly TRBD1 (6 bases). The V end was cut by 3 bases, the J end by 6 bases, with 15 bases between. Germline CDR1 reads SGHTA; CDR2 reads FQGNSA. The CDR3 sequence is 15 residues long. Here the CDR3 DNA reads TGTGCCAGCAGCTTTCGACAGGAACGGGGCAATGAGCAGTTCTTC. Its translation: CASSFRQERGNEQFF.

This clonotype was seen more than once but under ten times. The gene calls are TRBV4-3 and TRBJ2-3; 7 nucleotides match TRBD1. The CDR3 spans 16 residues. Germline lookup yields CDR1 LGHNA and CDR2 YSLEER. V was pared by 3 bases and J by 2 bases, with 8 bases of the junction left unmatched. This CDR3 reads CASSQAGTALTDTQYF. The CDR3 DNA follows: TGCGCCAGCAGCCAGGCCGGGACAGCCCTCACAGATACGCAGTATTTT.

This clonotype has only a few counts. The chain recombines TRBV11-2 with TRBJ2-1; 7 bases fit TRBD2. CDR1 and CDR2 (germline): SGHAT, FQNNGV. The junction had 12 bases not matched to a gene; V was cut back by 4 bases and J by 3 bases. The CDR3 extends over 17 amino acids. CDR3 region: CASSSPGASGLYNEQFF. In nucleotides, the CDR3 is TGTGCCAGCAGCTCCCCTGGGGCTAGCGGACTCTACAATGAGCAGTTCTTC.

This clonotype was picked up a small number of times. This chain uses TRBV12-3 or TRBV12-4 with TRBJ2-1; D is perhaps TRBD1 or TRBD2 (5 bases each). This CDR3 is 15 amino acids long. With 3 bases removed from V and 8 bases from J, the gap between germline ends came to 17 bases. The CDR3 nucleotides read TGTGCCAGCAGTTTCTCGGGACCCGCCGGGGATGAGCAGTTCTTC. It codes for CASSFSGPAGDEQFF.

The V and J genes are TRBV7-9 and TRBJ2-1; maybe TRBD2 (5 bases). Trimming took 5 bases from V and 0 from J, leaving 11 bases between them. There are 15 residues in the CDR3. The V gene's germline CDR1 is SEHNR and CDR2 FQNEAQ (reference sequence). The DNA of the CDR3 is TGTGCCAGCAGCCCAGGACTGGACTCCTACAATGAGCAGTTCTTC. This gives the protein CASSPGLDSYNEQFF. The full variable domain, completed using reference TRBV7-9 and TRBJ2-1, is DTGVSQNPRHKITKRGQNVTFRCDPISEHNRLYWYRQTLGQGPEFLTYFQNEAQLEKSRLLSDRFSAERPKGSFSTLEIQRTEQGDSAMYLCASSPGLDSYNEQFFGPGTRLTVL.

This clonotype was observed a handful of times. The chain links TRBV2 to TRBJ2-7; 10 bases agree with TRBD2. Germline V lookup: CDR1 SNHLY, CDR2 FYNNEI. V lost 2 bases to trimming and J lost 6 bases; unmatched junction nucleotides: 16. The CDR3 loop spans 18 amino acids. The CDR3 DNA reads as TGTGCCAGCAGTGAAAAACAGTTACTAGCGGGAAGGACTTCCGAGCAGTACTTC. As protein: CASSEKQLLAGRTSEQYF.

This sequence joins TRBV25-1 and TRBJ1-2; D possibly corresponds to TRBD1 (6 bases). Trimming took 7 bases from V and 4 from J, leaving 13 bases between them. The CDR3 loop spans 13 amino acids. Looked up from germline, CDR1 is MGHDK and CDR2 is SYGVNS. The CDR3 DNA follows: TGTGCCAGCACGTCGGGGGCGGCCTATGGCTACACCTTC. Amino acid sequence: CASTSGAAYGYTF.

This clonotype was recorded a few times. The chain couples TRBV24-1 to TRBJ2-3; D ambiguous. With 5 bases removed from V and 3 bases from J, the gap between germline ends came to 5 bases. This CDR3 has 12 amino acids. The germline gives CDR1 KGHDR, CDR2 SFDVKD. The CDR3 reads CATSGATDTQYF. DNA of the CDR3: TGTGCCACCAGTGGTGCGACAGATACGCAGTATTTT.